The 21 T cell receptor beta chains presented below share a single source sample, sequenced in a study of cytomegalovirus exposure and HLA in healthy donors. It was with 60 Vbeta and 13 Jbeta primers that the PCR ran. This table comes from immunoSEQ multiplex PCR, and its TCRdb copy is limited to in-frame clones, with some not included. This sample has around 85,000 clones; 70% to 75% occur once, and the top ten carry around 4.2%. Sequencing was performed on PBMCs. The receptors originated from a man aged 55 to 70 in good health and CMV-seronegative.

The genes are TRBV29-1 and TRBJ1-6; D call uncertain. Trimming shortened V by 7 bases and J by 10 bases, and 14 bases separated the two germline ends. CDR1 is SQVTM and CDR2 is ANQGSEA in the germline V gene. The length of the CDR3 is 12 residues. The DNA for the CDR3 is TGCAGCGCGAACGGACTGCGATCACCCCTCCACTTT. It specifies CSANGLRSPLHF.

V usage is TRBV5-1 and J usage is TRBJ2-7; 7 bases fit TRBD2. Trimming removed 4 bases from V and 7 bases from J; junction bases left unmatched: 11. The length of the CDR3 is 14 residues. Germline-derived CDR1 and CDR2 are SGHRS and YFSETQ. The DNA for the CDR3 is TGCGCCAGCAGCCCAGAAGCGGGGTACTCGGAGCAGTACTTC. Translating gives CASSPEAGYSEQYF.

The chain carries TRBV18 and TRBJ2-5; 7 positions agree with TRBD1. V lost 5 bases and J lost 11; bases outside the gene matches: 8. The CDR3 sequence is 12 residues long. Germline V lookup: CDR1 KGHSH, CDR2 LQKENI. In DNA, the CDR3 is TGTGCCAGCTCAACATCAGACAGGGATCAGTACTTC. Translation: CASSTSDRDQYF. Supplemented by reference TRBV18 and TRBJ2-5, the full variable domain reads NAGVMQNPRHLVRRRGQEARLRCSPMKGHSHVYWYRQLPEEGLKFMVYLQKENIIDESGMPKERFSAEFPKEGPSILRIQQVVRGDSAAYFCASSTSDRDQYFGPGTRLLVL.

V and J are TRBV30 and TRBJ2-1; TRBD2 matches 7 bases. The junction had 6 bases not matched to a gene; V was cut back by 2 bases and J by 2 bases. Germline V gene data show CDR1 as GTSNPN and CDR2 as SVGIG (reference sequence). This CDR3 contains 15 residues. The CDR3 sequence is CAWSSLASTYNEQFF. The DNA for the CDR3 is TGTGCCTGGAGTTCACTAGCGAGCACCTACAATGAGCAGTTCTTC.

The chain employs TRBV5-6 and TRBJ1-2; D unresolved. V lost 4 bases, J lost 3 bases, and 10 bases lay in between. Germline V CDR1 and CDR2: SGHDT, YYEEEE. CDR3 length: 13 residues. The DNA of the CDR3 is TGTGCCAGCAGCCCTCGTGAGTACTATGGCTACACCTTC. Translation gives CASSPREYYGYTF.

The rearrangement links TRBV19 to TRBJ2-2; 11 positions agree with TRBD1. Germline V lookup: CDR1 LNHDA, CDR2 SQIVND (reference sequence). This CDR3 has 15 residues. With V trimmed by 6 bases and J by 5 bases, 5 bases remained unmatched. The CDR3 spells CASRTGTGGTGELFF. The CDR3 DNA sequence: TGTGCCAGTAGGACCGGGACAGGGGGGACCGGGGAGCTGTTTTTT.

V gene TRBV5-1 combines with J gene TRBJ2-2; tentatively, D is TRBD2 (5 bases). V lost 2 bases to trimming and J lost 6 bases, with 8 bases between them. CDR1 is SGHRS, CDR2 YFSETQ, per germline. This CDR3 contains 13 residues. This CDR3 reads CASSFTRSGELFF. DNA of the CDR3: TGCGCCAGCAGCTTTACTAGATCCGGGGAGCTGTTTTTT. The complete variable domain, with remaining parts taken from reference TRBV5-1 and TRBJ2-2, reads KAGVTQTPRYLIKTRGQQVTLSCSPISGHRSVSWYQQTPGQGLQFLFEYFSETQRNKGNFPGRFSGRQFSNSRSEMNVSTLELGDSALYLCASSFTRSGELFFGEGSRLTVL.

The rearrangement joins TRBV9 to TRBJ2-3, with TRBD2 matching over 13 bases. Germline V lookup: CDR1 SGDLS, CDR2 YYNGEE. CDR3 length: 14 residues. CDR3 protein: CASGTSGETDTQYF. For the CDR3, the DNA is TGTGCATCCGGGACTAGCGGGGAGACAGATACGCAGTATTTT.

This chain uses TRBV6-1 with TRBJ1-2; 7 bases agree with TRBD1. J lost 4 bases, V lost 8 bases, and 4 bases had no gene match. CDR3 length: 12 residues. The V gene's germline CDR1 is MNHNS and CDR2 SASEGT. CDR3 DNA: TGTGCCAGCTCCGGGACAGCCTATGGCTACACCTTC. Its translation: CASSGTAYGYTF.

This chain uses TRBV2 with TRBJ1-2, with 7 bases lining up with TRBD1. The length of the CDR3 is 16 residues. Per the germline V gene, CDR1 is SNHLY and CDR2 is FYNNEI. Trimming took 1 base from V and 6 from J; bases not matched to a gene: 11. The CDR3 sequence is CASSEVKAWDRNGYTF. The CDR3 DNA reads TGTGCCAGCAGTGAAGTGAAGGCTTGGGACAGAAATGGCTACACCTTC.

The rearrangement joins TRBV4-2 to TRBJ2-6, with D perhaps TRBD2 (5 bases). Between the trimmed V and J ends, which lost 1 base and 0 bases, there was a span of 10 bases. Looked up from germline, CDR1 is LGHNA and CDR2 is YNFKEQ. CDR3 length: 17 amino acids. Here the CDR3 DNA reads TGTGCCAGCAGCCAAGTTACGGGGAACTCTGGGGCCAACGTCCTGACTTTC. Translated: CASSQVTGNSGANVLTF.

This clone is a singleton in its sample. The CDR3 region has the DNA TGCGCCAGCAGCTTGGGGCCGGGGGGACAAGAGACCCAGTACTTC. It translates to CASSLGPGGQETQYF. V usage is TRBV5-1 and J usage is TRBJ2-5, with 7 bases matching TRBD2. This CDR3 is built from 15 residues. CDR1 SGHRS and CDR2 YFSETQ come from the germline V gene. V trimming: 0 bases; J trimming: 2 bases; junction bases outside the gene matches: 4. Full variable domain (missing parts from reference TRBV5-1 and TRBJ2-5): KAGVTQTPRYLIKTRGQQVTLSCSPISGHRSVSWYQQTPGQGLQFLFEYFSETQRNKGNFPGRFSGRQFSNSRSEMNVSTLELGDSALYLCASSLGPGGQETQYFGPGTRLLVL.

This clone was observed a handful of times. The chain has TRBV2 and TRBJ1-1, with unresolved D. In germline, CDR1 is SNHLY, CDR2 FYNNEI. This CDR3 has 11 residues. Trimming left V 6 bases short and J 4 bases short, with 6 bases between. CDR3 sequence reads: CASRPGTEAFF. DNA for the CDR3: TGTGCCAGCAGGCCGGGCACTGAAGCTTTCTTT.

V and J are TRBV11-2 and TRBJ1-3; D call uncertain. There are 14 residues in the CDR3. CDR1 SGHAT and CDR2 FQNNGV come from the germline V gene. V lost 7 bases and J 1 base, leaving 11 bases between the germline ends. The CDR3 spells CASTPSVSGNTIYF. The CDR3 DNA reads TGTGCCAGCACCCCTTCGGTTTCTGGAAACACCATATATTTT.

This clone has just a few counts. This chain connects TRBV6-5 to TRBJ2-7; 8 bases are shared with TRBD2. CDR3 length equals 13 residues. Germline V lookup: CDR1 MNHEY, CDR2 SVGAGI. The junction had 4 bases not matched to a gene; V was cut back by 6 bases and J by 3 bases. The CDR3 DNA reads TGTGCCAGCAGCCCGGGACTAGACTACGAGCAGTACTTC. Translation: CASSPGLDYEQYF.

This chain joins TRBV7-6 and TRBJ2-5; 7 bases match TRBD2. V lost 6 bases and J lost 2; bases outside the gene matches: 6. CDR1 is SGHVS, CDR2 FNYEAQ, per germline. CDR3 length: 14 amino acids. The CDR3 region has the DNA TGTGCCAGCAGTTTCCAGGGAGGGCAAGAGACCCAGTACTTC. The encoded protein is CASSFQGGQETQYF.

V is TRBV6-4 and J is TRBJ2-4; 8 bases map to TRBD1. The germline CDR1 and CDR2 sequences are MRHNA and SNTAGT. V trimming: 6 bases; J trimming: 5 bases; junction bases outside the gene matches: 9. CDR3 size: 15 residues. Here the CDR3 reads CASSADQGAQNIQYF. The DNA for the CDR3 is TGTGCCAGCAGCGCCGACCAGGGGGCCCAAAACATTCAGTACTTC.

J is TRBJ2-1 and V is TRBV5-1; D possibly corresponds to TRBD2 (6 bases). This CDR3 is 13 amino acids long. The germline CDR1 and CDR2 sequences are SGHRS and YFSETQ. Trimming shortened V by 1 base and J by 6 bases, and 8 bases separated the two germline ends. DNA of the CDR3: TGCGCCAGCAGCTTGACTAGCAGCAATGAGCAGTTCTTC. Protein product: CASSLTSSNEQFF.

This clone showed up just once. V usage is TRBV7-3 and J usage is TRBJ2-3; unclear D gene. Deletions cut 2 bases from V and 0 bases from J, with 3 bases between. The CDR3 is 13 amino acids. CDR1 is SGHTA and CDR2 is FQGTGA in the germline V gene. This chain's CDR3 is CASSLPSTDTQYF. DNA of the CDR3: TGTGCCAGCAGCTTACCGAGCACAGATACGCAGTATTTT.

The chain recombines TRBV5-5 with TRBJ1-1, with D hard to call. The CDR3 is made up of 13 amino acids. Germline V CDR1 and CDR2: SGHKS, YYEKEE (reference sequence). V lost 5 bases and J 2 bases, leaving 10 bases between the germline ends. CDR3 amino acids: CASSLIINTEAFF. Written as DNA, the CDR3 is TGTGCCAGCAGTTTAATTATAAACACTGAAGCTTTCTTT.

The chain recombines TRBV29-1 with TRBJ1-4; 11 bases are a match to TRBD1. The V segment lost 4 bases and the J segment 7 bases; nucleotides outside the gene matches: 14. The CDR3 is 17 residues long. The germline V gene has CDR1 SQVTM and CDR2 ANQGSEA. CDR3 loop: CSVGKFGQGASGEKLFF. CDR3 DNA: TGCAGCGTTGGTAAATTCGGACAGGGGGCTTCGGGTGAAAAACTGTTTTTT. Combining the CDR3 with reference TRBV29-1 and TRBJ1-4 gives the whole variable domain SAVISQKPSRDICQRGTSLTIQCQVDSQVTMMFWYRQQPGQSLTLIATANQGSEATYESGFVIDKFPISRPNLTFSTLTVSNMSPEDSSIYLCSVGKFGQGASGEKLFFGSGTQLSVL.